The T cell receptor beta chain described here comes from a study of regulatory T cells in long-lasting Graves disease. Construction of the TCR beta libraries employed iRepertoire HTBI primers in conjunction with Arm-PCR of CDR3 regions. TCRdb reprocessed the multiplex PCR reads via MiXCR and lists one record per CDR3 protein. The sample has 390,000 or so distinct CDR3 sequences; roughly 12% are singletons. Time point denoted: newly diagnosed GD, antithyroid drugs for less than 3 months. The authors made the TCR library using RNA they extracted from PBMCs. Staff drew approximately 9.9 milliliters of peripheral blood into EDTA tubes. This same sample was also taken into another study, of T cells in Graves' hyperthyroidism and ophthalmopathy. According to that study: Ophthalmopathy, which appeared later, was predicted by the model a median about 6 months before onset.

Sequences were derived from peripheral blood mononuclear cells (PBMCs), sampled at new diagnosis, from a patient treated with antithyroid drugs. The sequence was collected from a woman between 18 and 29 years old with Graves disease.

The CDR3 DNA reads TGTGCCAGCTCACCAAAGGACTCATCCAAAAACATTCAGTACTTC. Translation: CASSPKDSSKNIQYF. The chain employs TRBV18 and TRBJ2-4, with D perhaps TRBD2 (5 bases). Trimming removed 2 bases at V and 2 bases at J, with 10 bases between. CDR3 length: 15 amino acids. The germline CDR1 and CDR2 sequences are KGHSH and LQKENI. The full variable domain, its missing parts supplied by reference TRBV18 and TRBJ2-4, is NAGVMQNPRHLVRRRGQEARLRCSPMKGHSHVYWYRQLPEEGLKFMVYLQKENIIDESGMPKERFSAEFPKEGPSILRIQQVVRGDSAAYFCASSPKDSSKNIQYFGAGTRLSVL.